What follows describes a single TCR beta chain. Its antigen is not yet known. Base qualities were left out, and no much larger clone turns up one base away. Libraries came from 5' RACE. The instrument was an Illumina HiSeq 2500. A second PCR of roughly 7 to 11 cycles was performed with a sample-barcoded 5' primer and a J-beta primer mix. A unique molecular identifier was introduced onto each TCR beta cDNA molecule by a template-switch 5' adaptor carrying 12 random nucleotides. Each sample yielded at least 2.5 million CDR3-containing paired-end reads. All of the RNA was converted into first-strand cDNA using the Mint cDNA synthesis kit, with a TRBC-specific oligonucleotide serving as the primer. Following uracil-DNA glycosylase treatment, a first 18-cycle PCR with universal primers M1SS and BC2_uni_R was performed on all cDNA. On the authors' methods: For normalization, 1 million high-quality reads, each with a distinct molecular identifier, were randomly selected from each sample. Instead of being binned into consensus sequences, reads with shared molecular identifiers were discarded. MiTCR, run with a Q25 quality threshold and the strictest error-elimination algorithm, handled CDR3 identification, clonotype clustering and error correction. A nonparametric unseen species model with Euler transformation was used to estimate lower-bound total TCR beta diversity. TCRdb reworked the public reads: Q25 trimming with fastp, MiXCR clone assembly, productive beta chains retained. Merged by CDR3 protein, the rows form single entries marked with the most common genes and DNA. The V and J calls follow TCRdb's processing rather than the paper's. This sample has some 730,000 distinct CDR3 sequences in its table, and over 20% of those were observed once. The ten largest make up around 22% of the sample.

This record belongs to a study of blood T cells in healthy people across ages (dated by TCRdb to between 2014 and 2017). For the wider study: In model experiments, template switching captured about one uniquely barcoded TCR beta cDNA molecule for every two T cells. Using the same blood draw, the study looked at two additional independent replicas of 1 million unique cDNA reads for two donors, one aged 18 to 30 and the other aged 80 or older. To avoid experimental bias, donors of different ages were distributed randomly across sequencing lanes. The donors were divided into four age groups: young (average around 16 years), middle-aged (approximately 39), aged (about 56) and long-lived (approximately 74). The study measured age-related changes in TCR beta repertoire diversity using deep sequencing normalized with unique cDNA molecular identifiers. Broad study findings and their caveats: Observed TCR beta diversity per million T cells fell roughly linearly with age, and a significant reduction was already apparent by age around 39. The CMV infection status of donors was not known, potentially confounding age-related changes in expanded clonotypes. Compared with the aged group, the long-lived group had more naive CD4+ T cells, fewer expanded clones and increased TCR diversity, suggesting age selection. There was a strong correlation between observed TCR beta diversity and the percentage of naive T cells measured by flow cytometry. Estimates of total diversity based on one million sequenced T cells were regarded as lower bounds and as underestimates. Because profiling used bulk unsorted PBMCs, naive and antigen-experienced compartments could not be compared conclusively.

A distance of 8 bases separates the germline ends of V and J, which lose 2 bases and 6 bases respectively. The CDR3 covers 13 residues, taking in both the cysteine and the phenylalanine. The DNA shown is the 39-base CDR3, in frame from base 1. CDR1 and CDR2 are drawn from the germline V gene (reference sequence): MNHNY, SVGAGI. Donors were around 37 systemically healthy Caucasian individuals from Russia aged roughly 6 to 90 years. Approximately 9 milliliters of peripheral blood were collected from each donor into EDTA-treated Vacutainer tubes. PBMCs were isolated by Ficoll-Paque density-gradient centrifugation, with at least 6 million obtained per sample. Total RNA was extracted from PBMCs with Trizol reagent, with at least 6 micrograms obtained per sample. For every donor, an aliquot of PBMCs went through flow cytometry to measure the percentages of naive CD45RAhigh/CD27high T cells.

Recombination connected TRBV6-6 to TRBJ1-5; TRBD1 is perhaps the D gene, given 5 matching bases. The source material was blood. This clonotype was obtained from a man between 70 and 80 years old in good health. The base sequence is TGTGCCAGCAGTTACCAGGGATCTCAGCCCCAGCATTTT. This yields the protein CASSYQGSQPQHF.